This TCR beta chain was captured in a study of T cells in localized non-small cell lung cancer. Study-level results: Because researchers sequenced only one region of the tumor, heterogeneity is still possible. Greater blood T cell density accompanied longer overall survival. Within adjacent lung there appeared a median approximately 62 of the top 100 tumor clones. It was uninvolved adjacent lung that showed the highest T cell clonality, exceeding tumor.

V lost 3 bases and J lost 1, with 0 bases in between. The CDR3 covers 11 residues. Germline CDR1 SNHLY, CDR2 FYNNEI. With regard to this clone: Its antigen is unidentified.

TCRdb keeps only in-frame clones here, not all; method: immunoSEQ multiplex PCR. The sample shows 13,000 to 15,000 clones, over 85% of them seen only once. The clonotype originates from a man aged 40 to 75 with stage III lung adenocarcinoma. The V call is TRBV2, the J call TRBJ1-2; D gene unclear. This material consisted of peripheral blood mononuclear cells, taken before any cancer treatment. CDR3 region: CASSDNYGYTF. Written as DNA, the CDR3 is TGTGCCAGCAGTGATAACTATGGCTACACCTTC.